In this sample, the clone carrying this T cell receptor (beta chain) turned up a few times. Its target is unknown. TCRdb re-analysed the reads in MiXCR, keeping a single row per CDR3 protein. The table lists some 480,000 distinct CDR3 sequences, around a third of them singletons. This sample was included in a study of T cell repertoires in cytomegalovirus infection. Study-wide background: Based on public TCR beta signatures, there were indications of CMV infection and of a matching HLA type.

CDR1 is LGHNA and CDR2 is YSLEER in the germline V gene. The CDR3 totals 16 residues. Trimming removed 0 bases from V and 6 bases from J, with 15 bases in between. This clonotype was sampled from a human donor in good health (CMV status not recorded). Some clones in this sample may be carry-over from other donors' samples. This sequence joins TRBV4-3 and TRBJ2-1, with D possibly TRBD2 on 6 matching bases. Sample: cultured PBMCs, taken from culture after CMV antigen stimulation. CDR3 in DNA: TGCGCCAGCAGCCAAGAGGCAGCGGGTAGCACCAATGAGCAGTTCTTC. Its translation is CASSQEAAGSTNEQFF.